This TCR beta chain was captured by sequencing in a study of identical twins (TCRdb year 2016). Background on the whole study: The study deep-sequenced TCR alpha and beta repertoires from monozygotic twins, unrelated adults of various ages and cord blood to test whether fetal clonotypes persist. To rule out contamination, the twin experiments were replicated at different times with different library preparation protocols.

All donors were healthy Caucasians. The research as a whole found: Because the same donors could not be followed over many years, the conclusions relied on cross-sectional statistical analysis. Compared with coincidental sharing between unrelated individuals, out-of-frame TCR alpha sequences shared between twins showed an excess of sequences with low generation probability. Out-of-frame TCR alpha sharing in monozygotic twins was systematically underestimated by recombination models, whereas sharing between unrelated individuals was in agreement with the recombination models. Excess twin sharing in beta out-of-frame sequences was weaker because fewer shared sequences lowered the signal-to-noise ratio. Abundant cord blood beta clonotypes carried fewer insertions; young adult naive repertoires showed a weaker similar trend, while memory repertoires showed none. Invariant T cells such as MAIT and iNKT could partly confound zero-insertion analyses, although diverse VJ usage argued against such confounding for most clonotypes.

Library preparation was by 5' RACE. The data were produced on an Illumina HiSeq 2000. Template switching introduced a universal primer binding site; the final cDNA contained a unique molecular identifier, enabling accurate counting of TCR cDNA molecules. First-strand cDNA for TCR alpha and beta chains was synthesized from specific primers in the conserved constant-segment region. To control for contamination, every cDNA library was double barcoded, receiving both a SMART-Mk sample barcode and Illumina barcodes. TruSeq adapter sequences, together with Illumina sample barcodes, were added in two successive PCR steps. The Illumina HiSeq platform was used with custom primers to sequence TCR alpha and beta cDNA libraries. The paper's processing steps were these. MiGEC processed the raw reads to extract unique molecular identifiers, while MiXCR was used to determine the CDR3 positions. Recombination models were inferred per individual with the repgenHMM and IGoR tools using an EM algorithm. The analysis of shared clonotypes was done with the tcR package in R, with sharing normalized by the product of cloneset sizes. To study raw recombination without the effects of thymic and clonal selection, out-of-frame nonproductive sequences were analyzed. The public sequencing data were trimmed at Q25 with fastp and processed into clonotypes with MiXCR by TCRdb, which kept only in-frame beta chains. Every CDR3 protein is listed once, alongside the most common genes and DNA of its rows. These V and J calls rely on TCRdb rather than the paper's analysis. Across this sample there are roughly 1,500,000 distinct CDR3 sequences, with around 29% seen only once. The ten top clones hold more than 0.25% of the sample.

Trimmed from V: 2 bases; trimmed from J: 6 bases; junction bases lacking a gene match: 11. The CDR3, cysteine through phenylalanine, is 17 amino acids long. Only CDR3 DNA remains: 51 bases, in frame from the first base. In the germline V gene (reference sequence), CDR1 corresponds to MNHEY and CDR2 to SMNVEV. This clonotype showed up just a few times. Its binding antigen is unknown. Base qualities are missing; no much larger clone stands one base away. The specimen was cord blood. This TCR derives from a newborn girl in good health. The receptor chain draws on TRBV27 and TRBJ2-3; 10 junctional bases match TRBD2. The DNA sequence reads TGTGCCAGCAGTTTACCCTGGACTAGCGGAGGGGAGGATACGCAGTATTTT. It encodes CASSLPWTSGGEDTQYF.